The present entry profiles one T cell receptor (beta chain) with its context. Method: immunoSEQ multiplex PCR; TCRdb's copy keeps in-frame clones and lacks some. The sample lists more than 35,000 clones, about four fifths occurring once. Germline CDR1 and CDR2: MNHEY and SMNVEV (reference sequence). CDR3 size: 11 residues. V shed 8 bases and J shed 2 bases, with 7 bases lying between them. This specimen comes from a study of PD-L1 blockade in urothelial cancer. In the study overall: The patients' atezolizumab therapy, 1,200 mg intravenously every 3 weeks, started around 2014. Male patients with bladder-origin urothelial cancer numbered about nine tenths of the roughly 29. Reported median T cell count for blood samples was 110,000 to 150,000.

The clonotype comes from a man aged 70-80 years with urothelial cancer. This chain links TRBV27 with TRBJ2-7; the D gene is possibly TRBD2 (6 bases). Sequences were derived from PBMCs, sampled around atezolizumab (anti-PD-L1) treatment. CDR3 bases: TGTGCCAGCGGGAGGACCTACGAGCAGTACTTC. Translated, it gives CASGRTYEQYF.